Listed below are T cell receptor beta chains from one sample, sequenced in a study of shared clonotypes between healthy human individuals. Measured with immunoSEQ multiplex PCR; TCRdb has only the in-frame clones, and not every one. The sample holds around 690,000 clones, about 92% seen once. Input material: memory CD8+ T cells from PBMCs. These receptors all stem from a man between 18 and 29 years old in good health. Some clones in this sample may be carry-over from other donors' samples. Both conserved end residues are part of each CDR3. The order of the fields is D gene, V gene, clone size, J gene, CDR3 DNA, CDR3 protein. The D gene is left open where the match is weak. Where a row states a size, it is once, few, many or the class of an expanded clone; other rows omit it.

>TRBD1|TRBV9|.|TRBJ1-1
TGTGCCAGCAGCGACCGGACAGGGGAGACTGAAGCTTTCTTT
CASSDRTGETEAFF
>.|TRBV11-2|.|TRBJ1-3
TGTGCCAGCAGCTTGGGGTTCACTGGAAACACCATATATTTT
CASSLGFTGNTIYF
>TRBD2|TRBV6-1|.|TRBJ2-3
TGTGCCAGCAGTGATTCTAGCGGGAGGGGCACAGATACGCAGTATTTT
CASSDSSGRGTDTQYF
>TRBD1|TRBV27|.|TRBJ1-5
TGTGCCAGCAGCACGGGACAGGGTTACCAGCCCCAGCATTTT
CASSTGQGYQPQHF
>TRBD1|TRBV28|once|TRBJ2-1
TGTGCCACATCAGGGGACAGCTACAATGAGCAGTTCTTC
CATSGDSYNEQFF
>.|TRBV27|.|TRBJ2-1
TGTGCCATCGCGGACCCCCCCCACAATGAGCAGTTCTTC
CAIADPPHNEQFF
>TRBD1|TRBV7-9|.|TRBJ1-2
TGTGCCAGCAGCTTAGGGACAGGGGGGAATGGCTACACCTTC
CASSLGTGGNGYTF
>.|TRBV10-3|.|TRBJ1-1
TGTGCCATCAGTGAGTTCAGCGGCCAGAACACTGAAGCTTTCTTT
CAISEFSGQNTEAFF
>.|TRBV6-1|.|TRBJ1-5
TGTGCCAGCAGTGAGGGGCAGATAAGCAATCAGCCCCAGCATTTT
CASSEGQISNQPQHF
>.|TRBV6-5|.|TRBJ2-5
TGTGCCAGCAGTTACGGGGGAGAGACCCAGTACTTC
CASSYGGETQYF
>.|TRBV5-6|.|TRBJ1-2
TGTGCCAGCAGCTTGGGTGGGATAGCCTATGGCTACACCTTC
CASSLGGIAYGYTF
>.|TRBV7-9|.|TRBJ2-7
TGTGCCAGCAGTCGGACAGCGGCCGAGCAGTACTTC
CASSRTAAEQYF
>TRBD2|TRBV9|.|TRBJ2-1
TGTGCCAGCAGCGTTGGGCCCCCAGCGGGAGGACGGAATGAGCAGTTCTTC
CASSVGPPAGGRNEQFF
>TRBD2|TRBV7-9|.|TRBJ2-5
TGTGCCAGCAGCCCCGACGCGGGAGCGGAGACCCAGTACTTC
CASSPDAGAETQYF
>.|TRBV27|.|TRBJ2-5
TGTGCCAGCAGCAATAATCTAGCTCTTGAGCAGTACTTC
CASSNNLALEQYF
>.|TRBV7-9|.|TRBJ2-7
TGTGCCAGCACCCCGGTCGCGGGACATTTTAGCGAGCAGTACTTC
CASTPVAGHFSEQYF
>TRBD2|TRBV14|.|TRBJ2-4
TGTGCCAGCAGCCCCTTAGCGGGGGCCAAAAACATTCAGTACTTC
CASSPLAGAKNIQYF